The clone carrying this T cell receptor (beta chain) occurred many times. Its target is not known. The sample belongs to a study of T cell repertoires in cytomegalovirus infection. Study-level information: Public TCR beta signature analysis indicated the presence of both CMV infection and matching HLA type. Study observations and caveats: CMV-specific TCR beta clonotypes restricted by HLA-C dominated the ex vivo response.

V was clipped by 5 bases and J by 3 bases, with 4 bases between them. In germline, CDR1 is SGHAT, CDR2 FQNNGV. This CDR3 comprises 11 residues. TCRdb independently ran MiXCR on the reads; one entry per CDR3 protein. The sample consists of almost 500,000 distinct CDR3 sequences, 11% of them appearing once. J is TRBJ2-5 and V is TRBV11-2, with D unclear. Material: PBMCs. The receptor comes from a human donor in good health (CMV status not recorded). Some clones in this sample may be carry-over from other donors' samples. The CDR3 sequence is CASSPKETQYF. The CDR3 nucleotides read TGTGCCAGCAGCCCCAAAGAGACCCAGTACTTC.